This entry lists 13 T cell receptor beta chains sequenced from one sample in a study of CD8 T cells in ankylosing spondylitis. TCRdb passed the 5' RACE reads through MiXCR, listing each CDR3 protein once. The top ten clones hold around 0.64% of a sample with a few hundred thousand distinct CDR3 sequences, roughly a quarter of them seen once. The sample was blood, either unsorted or a sorted T cell fraction (not recorded which). The receptors come from a male donor with ankylosing spondylitis or in good health (not recorded which).

This clonotype has ten or more counts. The V call is TRBV6-4, the J call TRBJ1-2; the match to TRBD1 covers 12 bases. The germline CDR1 and CDR2 sequences are MRHNA and SNTAGT. After removal of 5 bases from V and 6 bases from J, the junction contained 7 bases not matched to a gene. The CDR3 length is 15 residues. Written as DNA, the CDR3 is TGTGCCAGCAGTCTAACCGGGACAGGGGGCAATGGCTACACCTTC. Protein: CASSLTGTGGNGYTF.

V usage is TRBV29-1 and J usage is TRBJ2-1; perhaps TRBD2 as D (6 bases). Germline CDR1 and CDR2: SQVTM and ANQGSEA. Trimming took off 1 base at V and 9 bases at J, with 13 bases between the two ends. There are 13 residues in the CDR3. CDR3 bases: TGCAGCGTTGAAGGGACGGGGGTGAGTGAGCAGTTCTTC. Encoded protein: CSVEGTGVSEQFF.

This sequence joins TRBV12-3 or TRBV12-4 and TRBJ2-5; TRBD2 matches 8 bases. The CDR3 has 14 amino acids. After removal of 4 bases from V and 7 bases from J, the junction contained 8 bases not matched to a gene. CDR3 sequence (DNA): TGTGCCAGCAGTTCTCCGGGACTAGAGGGGACCCAGTACTTC. Protein sequence: CASSSPGLEGTQYF.

This clonotype came up a few times. The J gene is TRBJ1-1, the V gene TRBV29-1; possible D gene TRBD1, 5 bases. This CDR3 has 13 residues. Per germline, CDR1 SQVTM and CDR2 ANQGSEA. Trimming pared 6 bases from V and 6 bases from J, leaving 17 bases between. The CDR3 DNA is TGCAGCGTACGGGGCAGATTGGGCGCTGAAGCTTTCTTT. Protein: CSVRGRLGAEAFF. Full variable domain (rest looked up from reference TRBV29-1 and TRBJ1-1): SAVISQKPSRDICQRGTSLTIQCQVDSQVTMMFWYRQQPGQSLTLIATANQGSEATYESGFVIDKFPISRPNLTFSTLTVSNMSPEDSSIYLCSVRGRLGAEAFFGQGTRLTVV.

The chain is built from TRBV29-1 and TRBJ2-7; TRBD1 matches at 11 bases. Germline V gene lookup returns CDR1 SQVTM and CDR2 ANQGSEA. The CDR3 contains 14 residues. V trimming: 2 bases; J trimming: 3 bases; junction bases outside the gene matches: 3. Here the CDR3 reads CSVETGTGGYEQYF. In DNA, the CDR3 is TGCAGCGTTGAAACAGGGACAGGGGGCTACGAGCAGTACTTC.

The gene calls are TRBV6-1 and TRBJ2-3; maybe TRBD1 (6 bases). Looked up from germline, CDR1 is MNHNS and CDR2 is SASEGT. Trimming stripped 1 base from V and 2 bases from J, with 16 bases between. The CDR3 contains 17 residues. This chain's CDR3 is CASSEGAGAIFTDTQYF. As DNA, the CDR3 is TGTGCCAGCAGTGAAGGCGCAGGGGCGATCTTCACAGATACGCAGTATTTT.

The chain combines TRBV12-3 or TRBV12-4 with TRBJ1-6; D possibly corresponds to TRBD1 (6 bases). The V end was cut by 3 bases, the J end by 3 bases, with 9 bases between. The CDR3 sequence is 15 residues long. The CDR3 reads CASSFGQFYNSPLHF. CDR3 coding DNA: TGTGCCAGCAGTTTTGGACAGTTCTATAATTCACCCCTCCACTTT.

For this clonotype: A read error is possible here, since a much larger clone lies one base away. The J gene is TRBJ2-2, the V gene TRBV12-3 or TRBV12-4; D is possibly TRBD1 or TRBD2 (6 bases each). Deletions cut 0 bases from V and 6 bases from J, with 8 bases between. This CDR3 spans 14 amino acids. The CDR3 sequence: CASSLAGGSGELFF. The CDR3 DNA reads as TGTGCCAGCAGTTTAGCGGGGGGCTCCGGGGAGCTGTTTTTT.

The gene calls are TRBV29-1 and TRBJ1-5, with 9 positions matching TRBD1. The CDR3 loop spans 14 amino acids. Germline V gene sequence: CDR1 SQVTM, CDR2 ANQGSEA. The ends lost 4 bases at V and 4 bases at J; junction bases unmatched: 5. The CDR3: CSVATGTGNQPQHF. For the CDR3, the DNA is TGCAGCGTTGCTACCGGGACAGGGAATCAGCCCCAGCATTTT.

This clonotype came up many times. This chain connects TRBV12-3 or TRBV12-4 to TRBJ1-5; D is possibly TRBD1 (6 bases). Trimming took 9 bases from V and 1 from J, leaving 19 bases between them. This CDR3 spans 16 amino acids. Written as DNA, the CDR3 is TGTGCCAGTTCTTTCCAGGGGTTCGCAAGCAATCAGCCCCAGCATTTT. It is translated as CASSFQGFASNQPQHF.

The chain carries TRBV6-1 and TRBJ2-7; 8 bases map to TRBD1. Per germline, CDR1 MNHNS and CDR2 SASEGT. The CDR3 totals 15 residues. J lost 7 bases, V lost 4 bases, and 12 bases had no gene match. The CDR3 DNA is TGTGCCAGCAGTGTAAACAGGGGGATCTTGACGGAGCAGTACTTC. Amino acids: CASSVNRGILTEQYF.

This clonotype showed up many times. This sequence joins TRBV5-1 and TRBJ2-2; 7 nucleotides match TRBD1. With V trimmed by 7 bases and J by 3 bases, 12 bases remained unmatched. Germline V gives CDR1 SGHRS, CDR2 YFSETQ. The CDR3 length is 16 residues. The CDR3 region has the DNA TGCGCCAGCCGCGCCCTCGACAGGGATCACACCGGGGAGCTGTTTTTT. Its protein product is CASRALDRDHTGELFF. The complete variable domain, with remaining parts taken from reference TRBV5-1 and TRBJ2-2, reads KAGVTQTPRYLIKTRGQQVTLSCSPISGHRSVSWYQQTPGQGLQFLFEYFSETQRNKGNFPGRFSGRQFSNSRSEMNVSTLELGDSALYLCASRALDRDHTGELFFGEGSRLTVL.

The chain couples TRBV6-1 to TRBJ2-1; 12 bases are shared with TRBD2. The CDR3 has 15 residues. The J segment lost 8 bases and the V segment lost 4 bases, leaving 6 bases of the junction unmatched. Germline V gene lookup returns CDR1 MNHNS and CDR2 SASEGT. In DNA form, the CDR3 reads TGTGCCAGCAGTGGAACTAGCGGGGGGCGGTATGAGCAGTTCTTC. It yields the protein CASSGTSGGRYEQFF.